This is a list of T cell receptor beta chains from one sample in a study of blood T cell repertoires in COVID-19. The table came from immunoSEQ multiplex PCR; TCRdb's copy has only in-frame clones and leaves some out. The sample holds 200,000 to 300,000 clones; about 91% are singletons and the top ten take roughly 1.2%. The sequencing sample was made of PBMCs or T cells enriched from blood (not recorded which). The receptors here all came from a woman aged 40 to 50 with acute COVID-19. Each CDR3 is given without its conserved first and last residue. Fields, in order: J gene, V gene, CDR3 length, CDR3 protein.

TRBJ2-1 | TRBV6-1 | 14 | ASSGPLAVLYNEQF
TRBJ1-2 | TRBV7-9 | 13 | ASSKDRGNAYGYT
TRBJ1-1 | TRBV2 | 8 | ASSEASTG
TRBJ1-6 | TRBV3-1/TRBV3-2 | 14 | ASSQAFAVGNSPLH
TRBJ2-1 | TRBV7-9 | 15 | ASSSAIAGGPIDEQF
TRBJ1-1 | TRBV2 | 11 | ASSSLRDTEAF
TRBJ2-7 | TRBV24-1 | 13 | ATSDPLAGGHEQY
TRBJ2-1 | TRBV20-1 | 14 | SASRAGSYSYNEQF
TRBJ1-1 | TRBV12-3/TRBV12-4 | 11 | ASSLVLDTEAF
TRBJ1-5 | TRBV7-9 | 16 | ASSLNDRGLDSNQPQH
TRBJ2-1 | TRBV10-2 | 14 | ASSETLAGGLNEQF
TRBJ2-3 | TRBV29-1 | 11 | SVGEGLADTQY
TRBJ2-1 | TRBV7-9 | 12 | ASSAQTSNNEQF
TRBJ1-2 | TRBV25-1 | 13 | ASSEFDREHRGYT
TRBJ1-2 | TRBV18 | 10 | ASSPGTEGYT
TRBJ1-6 | TRBV27 | 14 | ASSLTGTPYRSPLH
TRBJ2-3 | TRBV5-1 | 13 | ASSSGDLGTDTQY
TRBJ2-1 | TRBV7-9 | 15 | ASSGEVLAGGSNEQF
TRBJ1-6 | TRBV5-1 | 12 | ASSPGTAQSPLH
TRBJ1-4 | TRBV5-4 | 13 | ASSSQGAVNEKLF
TRBJ1-5 | TRBV24-1 | 14 | ATSDAEQANNQPQH
TRBJ1-2 | TRBV23-1 | 16 | ASSQSLGQGARNYGYT
TRBJ1-1 | TRBV25-1 | 14 | ASSDPRLGANTEAF
TRBJ2-1 | TRBV30 | 12 | AYRLAGGSNEQF
TRBJ1-2 | TRBV5-1 | 12 | ASSWGTGGYGYT
TRBJ1-1 | TRBV30 | 11 | AWSRGAENEAF
TRBJ2-5 | TRBV5-4 | 17 | ASTPVGLATTLNQETQY
TRBJ1-5 | TRBV28 | 9 | ASSTNQPQH
TRBJ2-1 | TRBV6-5 | 12 | ASRSGSRSNEQF
TRBJ2-3 | TRBV7-9 | 13 | ASSLARGATDTQY
TRBJ2-7 | TRBV5-1 | 14 | ASTFSGPSELYEQY
TRBJ2-2 | TRBV7-2 | 12 | ASSSYSGTGELF
TRBJ1-6 | TRBV19 | 15 | ASRQAEGFNYNSPLH
TRBJ2-5 | TRBV20-1 | 11 | SASMAGGGTQY
TRBJ2-5 | TRBV7-2 | 12 | ASSFTSVGQTQY
TRBJ2-1 | TRBV9 | 15 | ASSVDVGGTPYNEQF
TRBJ2-2 | TRBV19 | 16 | ASSMGVFETGYTVELF
TRBJ1-1 | TRBV25-1 | 12 | ASSVTGEITEAF
TRBJ2-1 | TRBV7-9 | 13 | ASSLDRGAYNEQF
TRBJ1-3 | TRBV30 | 11 | AWRTAAGNTIY
TRBJ2-7 | TRBV19 | 14 | ASSTGSGTFQYEQY
TRBJ1-2 | TRBV6-5 | 12 | ASSYEGGGYGYT
TRBJ2-1 | TRBV19 | 13 | ASHNLAGDYNEQF
TRBJ2-3 | TRBV7-9 | 14 | ASSSTSGTRTDTQY
TRBJ1-3 | TRBV18 | 12 | ASSLGQRGNTIY
TRBJ2-3 | TRBV25-1 | 14 | ASSGWTSGSSDTQY
TRBJ1-2 | TRBV27 | 14 | ASSLSSTGGGYGYT
TRBJ1-5 | TRBV12-3/TRBV12-4 | 10 | ASSTGVQPQH
TRBJ1-1 | TRBV7-9 | 13 | ASTRQGWGNTEAF
TRBJ1-1 | TRBV19 | 11 | ASAGQANTEAF
TRBJ1-2 | TRBV5-4 | 13 | ASSFKGMGTYGYT
TRBJ2-5 | TRBV11-2 | 15 | ASSFRWDRPQQETQY
TRBJ1-3 | TRBV24-1 | 12 | ATSDPNSGNTIY
TRBJ2-5 | TRBV18 | 11 | ASSPPSGETQY
TRBJ2-3 | TRBV24-1 | 14 | ATSDNRDLAPDTQY
TRBJ1-2 | TRBV20-1 | 13 | SASPSVAGVSGYT
TRBJ2-1 | TRBV7-6 | 14 | ASSLLSGSSYNEQF
TRBJ2-5 | TRBV27 | 14 | ASSFSGLAGQETQY
TRBJ1-1 | TRBV11-3 | 12 | ASSPRVENTEAF